These T cell receptor beta chains were read from a single sample in a study of shared clonotypes between healthy human individuals. Generated by immunoSEQ multiplex PCR, the TCRdb table keeps only in-frame clones and is missing some. The data contain 500,000 to 550,000 clones, more than 95% of them singletons. Sequencing was performed on naive CD4+ T cells sorted from blood. The receptor set was obtained from a woman in her twenties or thirties in good health. The CDR3 runs from the conserved cysteine through the conserved F or W. D genes are given only for firm matches. Some rows mark clone size as missing; the rest say once, few, many or name a class of expanded clone.

v_gene	j_gene	d_gene	len	abundance	CDR3aa	CDR3nt
TRBV5-4	TRBJ2-7	TRBD2	14	.	CASSLGRERYEQYF	TGTGCCAGCAGCTTGGGGCGGGAGAGGTACGAGCAGTACTTC
TRBV28	TRBJ2-5	.	14	.	CASSYAGVGETQYF	TGTGCCAGCAGTTACGCAGGGGTTGGGGAGACCCAGTACTTC
TRBV11-3	TRBJ2-1	TRBD2	15	.	CASSFGLAGGSEQFF	TGTGCCAGCAGCTTCGGACTAGCGGGAGGCAGTGAGCAGTTCTTC
TRBV2	TRBJ2-5	.	16	.	CASSEELAISRETQYF	TGTGCCAGCAGTGAAGAGCTAGCGATCTCCCGGGAGACCCAGTACTTC
TRBV2	TRBJ1-3	.	16	.	CASSDRRRSSGNTIYF	TGTGCCAGCAGTGACCGGCGGAGGAGCTCTGGAAACACCATATATTTT
TRBV27	TRBJ2-3	.	16	.	CASSLLGGYTTDTQYF	TGTGCCAGCAGTTTATTGGGGGGTTATACAACAGATACGCAGTATTTT
TRBV5-4	TRBJ2-7	.	14	.	CASSLADSSYEQYF	TGTGCCAGCAGCTTGGCAGACAGCTCCTACGAGCAGTACTTC
TRBV5-1	TRBJ2-4	.	14	.	CASRDGLAKNIQYF	TGCGCCAGCAGGGACGGCTTAGCCAAAAACATTCAGTACTTC
TRBV2	TRBJ1-4	.	13	once	CASMRDGPRKLFF	TGTGCCAGCATGCGGGACGGACCAAGAAAACTGTTTTTT
TRBV19	TRBJ2-7	.	14	.	CASSLIGVRNEQYF	TGTGCCAGTAGCCTCATAGGGGTACGGAACGAGCAGTACTTC
TRBV4-1	TRBJ2-5	.	16	.	CASSQDLGGLEETQYF	TGCGCCAGCAGCCAAGATCTCGGGGGCCTAGAAGAGACCCAGTACTTC
TRBV28	TRBJ2-7	TRBD2	15	.	CASSSIASGAYEQYF	TGTGCCAGCAGTTCAATAGCTAGCGGAGCTTACGAGCAGTACTTC
TRBV30	TRBJ2-1	.	12	.	CAWKSWDNEQFF	TGTGCCTGGAAGTCGTGGGACAATGAGCAGTTCTTC
TRBV19	TRBJ2-2	.	16	.	CASSDSSEGLVRELFF	TGTGCCAGTAGTGATAGTTCGGAGGGCCTCGTCCGGGAGCTGTTTTTT
TRBV4-2	TRBJ1-5	.	15	.	CASSQEMNNNQPQHF	TGTGCCAGCAGCCAAGAAATGAACAACAATCAGCCCCAGCATTTT
TRBV5-1	TRBJ2-2	.	15	.	CASSLTLALTGELFF	TGCGCCAGCAGCCTCACACTAGCCCTCACCGGGGAGCTGTTTTTT